Listed here is a single T cell receptor beta chain. Its target is unknown. 13 Jbeta primers and 60 Vbeta primers were used for the PCR. Clones were read by immunoSEQ multiplex PCR, and TCRdb kept only the in-frame ones, dropping some. The sample includes some 150,000 clones, around 82% of them seen just once. This record belongs to a study of cytomegalovirus exposure and HLA in healthy donors. General study points: A later analysis reportedly found fewer N-insertions in an Asian-associated ancestry cluster than the approximately 700-donor mean. Association of 15,000 to 20,000 TCR beta sequences with HLA alleles was found at 0.05 false discovery rate in a later analysis.

Germline V CDR1 and CDR2: SGHKS, YYEKEE (reference sequence). The CDR3 loop spans 15 amino acids. J gave up 1 base and V 1 base, and 4 bases lay outside the gene matches. This receptor was obtained from a woman in her fifties or sixties in good health and CMV-seropositive. Sequenced sample: PBMCs. The V call is TRBV5-5, the J call TRBJ2-7; TRBD1 matches at 8 bases. CDR3 nucleotide sequence: TGTGCCAGCAGCTTGCGGGACAGGAATTCCTACGAGCAGTACTTC. Amino acids: CASSLRDRNSYEQYF.